This T cell receptor beta chain was observed in a study of blood T cells in healthy people across ages. PCR was performed a second time for about 7 to 11 cycles using a sample-barcoded 5' primer and a J-beta primer mix. TCRdb reprocessed the 5' RACE reads via MiXCR and lists one record per CDR3 protein. This table holds about 620,000 distinct CDR3 sequences, about 51% found once. The CDR3 extends over 14 amino acids. V gave up 3 bases and J gave up 2 bases; unmatched junction bases: 3. The chain combines TRBV23-1 with TRBJ2-5, with TRBD1 identical over 7 bases. TRBV23-1 is reported as an ORF; its role is uncertain. Sequencing was carried out using blood. The receptor was derived from an elderly woman in good health. CDR3 sequence (DNA): TGCGCCAGCAGTCATGGGGACAGACAAGAGACCCAGTACTTC. Translation: CASSHGDRQETQYF.